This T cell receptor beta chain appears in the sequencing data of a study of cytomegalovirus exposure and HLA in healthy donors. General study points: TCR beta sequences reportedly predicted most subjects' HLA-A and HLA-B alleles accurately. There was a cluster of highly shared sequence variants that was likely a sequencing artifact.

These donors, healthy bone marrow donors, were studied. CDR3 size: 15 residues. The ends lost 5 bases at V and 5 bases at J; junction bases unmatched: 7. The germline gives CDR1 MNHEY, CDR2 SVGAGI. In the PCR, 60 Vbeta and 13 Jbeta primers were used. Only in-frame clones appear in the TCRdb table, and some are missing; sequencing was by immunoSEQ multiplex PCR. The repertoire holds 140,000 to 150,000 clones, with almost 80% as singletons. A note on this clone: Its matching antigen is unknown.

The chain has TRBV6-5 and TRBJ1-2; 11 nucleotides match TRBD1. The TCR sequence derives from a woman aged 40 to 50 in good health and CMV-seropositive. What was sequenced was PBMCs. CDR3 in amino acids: CASSPDRGRGYGYTF. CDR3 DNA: TGTGCCAGCAGTCCGGACAGGGGGCGAGGTTATGGCTACACCTTC.